Presented here are 21 T cell receptor beta chains from one specimen sequenced in a study of blood T cell repertoires in COVID-19. Profiling relied on immunoSEQ multiplex PCR, and the TCRdb table lists in-frame clones only, not all of them. The repertoire includes about 160,000 clones, roughly 81% of them detected once, and 0.85% to 1.2% sits in the top ten. The source material was peripheral blood. Receptors originate from a man aged 35-49 years with acute or convalescent COVID-19.

As DNA, the CDR3 is TGTGCCTGGAGTGTAGGGGTAGGGGAAGGTTCACCCCTCCACTTT. It yields the protein CAWSVGVGEGSPLHF. The V and J genes are TRBV30 and TRBJ1-6, with D possibly being TRBD1 (5 bases). In germline, CDR1 is GTSNPN, CDR2 SVGIG (reference sequence). The germline V and J ends were trimmed by 0 bases and 9 bases, with 15 bases remaining between them. The CDR3 has 15 amino acids.

This clone is a singleton in its sample. This sequence joins TRBV2 and TRBJ2-7; 7 nucleotides line up with TRBD1. V shed 7 bases, J shed 3 bases, and the junction held 12 bases outside the gene matches. The CDR3 has 15 amino acids. The germline gives CDR1 SNHLY, CDR2 FYNNEI. CDR3 in DNA: TGTGCCAGCACGGGACCTGGGACAGATCTCTACGAGCAGTACTTC. Translated: CASTGPGTDLYEQYF.

This clone came up once. V gene TRBV20-1 combines with J gene TRBJ2-7; 9 bases map to TRBD1. J lost 6 bases, V lost 5 bases, and 2 bases had no gene match. The CDR3 has 11 residues. Germline values: CDR1 DFQATT, CDR2 SNEGSKA (reference sequence). The CDR3 DNA sequence: TGCAGTGCTCCGACAGGGGGCGAGCAGTACTTC. Its translation: CSAPTGGEQYF.

This rearrangement joins TRBV3-1 (or the pseudogene TRBV3-2) to TRBJ1-1, with a weak D call TRBD1 (6 bases). Trimming took off 11 bases at V and 5 bases at J, with 21 bases between the two ends. Germline CDR1 reads LGHDT; CDR2 reads YNNKEL (reference sequence). The CDR3 contains 14 residues. The CDR3 nucleotides read TGTGCCTCCAGGGGTCGGGATACGGGGACTGAAGCTTTCTTT. This gives the protein CASRGRDTGTEAFF.

The V call is TRBV14, the J call TRBJ1-4; D is unresolved. This CDR3 spans 13 amino acids. Germline CDR1 and CDR2: SGHDN and FVKESK. Trimming removed 7 bases from V and 6 bases from J, with 12 bases in between. CDR3 residues: CASTRSTHEKLFF. The CDR3 DNA follows: TGTGCCAGCACGAGATCTACCCATGAAAAACTGTTTTTT.

J is TRBJ2-5 and V is TRBV24-1, with TRBD1 identical over 7 bases. V was clipped by 3 bases and J by 0 bases; unmatched bases: 9. The CDR3 is 17 amino acids. Germline V lookup: CDR1 KGHDR, CDR2 SFDVKD. The CDR3 sequence is CATSDQNRGPYQETQYF. The DNA for the CDR3 is TGTGCCACCAGTGATCAGAACAGGGGCCCGTACCAAGAGACCCAGTACTTC.

This clone was seen only once. V is TRBV27 and J is TRBJ2-2; D gene ambiguous. V was cut by 5 bases and J by 8 bases, with 12 bases left in between. The CDR3 is 13 residues long. Germline values: CDR1 MNHEY, CDR2 SMNVEV (reference sequence). CDR3: CASSPLGLGELFF. The CDR3 coding sequence is TGTGCCAGCAGTCCGCTAGGCTTGGGGGAGCTGTTTTTT.

V and J are TRBV3-1 (or the pseudogene TRBV3-2) and TRBJ2-5; 10 positions match TRBD1. CDR1 LGHDT and CDR2 YNNKEL come from the germline V gene (reference sequence). With V trimmed by 4 bases and J by 2 bases, 1 base remained unmatched. The CDR3 covers 14 residues. The CDR3 region has the DNA TGTGCCAGCAGCCCGGGACAGGGGCAAGAGACCCAGTACTTC. Translation gives CASSPGQGQETQYF.

The chain combines TRBV5-1 with TRBJ2-2, with TRBD2 identical over 9 bases. This CDR3 region has 14 residues. Germline trimming cut 6 bases from V and 7 bases from J; bases unmatched to any gene: 7. Per the germline V gene, CDR1 is SGHRS and CDR2 is YFSETQ. The CDR3, as DNA: TGCGCCAGCACGCAGCGGGGGGCCGGCGGGGAGCTGTTTTTT. Protein product: CASTQRGAGGELFF.

The chain combines TRBV7-9 with TRBJ1-1; possible D gene TRBD1, 6 bases. Germline V gene sequence: CDR1 SEHNR, CDR2 FQNEAQ (reference sequence). The ends were cut back, 3 bases at V and 1 base at J, with 9 bases in the middle. This CDR3 has 14 amino acids. The CDR3 sequence is CASSFDRKNTEAFF. Here the CDR3 DNA reads TGTGCCAGCAGCTTCGACAGGAAGAACACTGAAGCTTTCTTT.

The rearrangement uses TRBV2 and TRBJ1-2; 7 bases line up with TRBD1. The junction had 8 bases not matched to a gene; V was cut back by 6 bases and J by 4 bases. Germline loops: CDR1 SNHLY, CDR2 FYNNEI. The CDR3 extends over 14 amino acids. The CDR3 region is CASRDSGTAYGYTF. The CDR3 DNA sequence: TGTGCCAGCAGAGACTCCGGGACAGCCTATGGCTACACCTTC.

This clone was counted a single time. The chain uses TRBV9 and TRBJ1-2; D ambiguous. The CDR3 runs 14 residues. V shed 0 bases and J shed 0 bases, with 6 bases lying between them. From germline, CDR1 is SGDLS and CDR2 YYNGEE. In DNA, the CDR3 is TGTGCCAGCAGCGTAGGGACTACTAACTATGGCTACACCTTC. This codes for CASSVGTTNYGYTF.

This chain uses TRBV7-7 with TRBJ2-5; TRBD1 matches 10 bases. The V gene's germline CDR1 is SSHAT and CDR2 FNYEAQ (reference sequence). The CDR3 has 15 residues. J was trimmed by 5 bases and V by 5 bases; bases with no gene match: 8. CDR3 sequence reads: CASSKDRGLSETQYF. DNA of the CDR3: TGTGCCAGCAGCAAAGACAGGGGGCTGTCCGAGACCCAGTACTTC.

The chain employs TRBV11-2 and TRBJ2-7; a weak D match, TRBD2 (6 bases). The CDR3 contains 15 residues. Trimming pared 0 bases from V and 2 bases from J, leaving 11 bases between. CDR1 and CDR2 (germline): SGHAT, FQNNGV. The CDR3 DNA reads TGTGCCAGCAGCTTAGAAATCGGCGGGACCTACGAGCAGTACTTC. Its translation: CASSLEIGGTYEQYF.

The chain links TRBV18 to TRBJ1-1; 9 positions match TRBD1. Unmatched junction bases numbered 16, after V lost 3 bases and J lost 5 bases. Germline V gene sequence: CDR1 KGHSH, CDR2 LQKENI. The CDR3 loop spans 18 amino acids. As DNA, the CDR3 is TGTGCCAGCTCACCTATGGGACAGGGTCTTTTTAGTTTGACTGAAGCTTTCTTT. As protein: CASSPMGQGLFSLTEAFF.

The V call is TRBV5-1, the J call TRBJ1-1; D is perhaps TRBD1 (6 bases). The V end lost 4 bases, the J end lost 4 bases, and 23 bases lay between the germline ends. Looked up from germline, CDR1 is SGHRS and CDR2 is YFSETQ. The CDR3 sequence is 17 residues long. This CDR3 is CASSPLFWDRGATEAFF. CDR3 bases: TGCGCCAGCAGCCCCCTGTTCTGGGACCGGGGGGCCACTGAAGCTTTCTTT.

This chain links TRBV20-1 with TRBJ2-7, with 8 nucleotides matching TRBD2. This CDR3 has 17 amino acids. J gave up 0 bases and V 3 bases, and 13 bases lay outside the gene matches. Germline loops: CDR1 DFQATT, CDR2 SNEGSKA (reference sequence). CDR3 in amino acids: CSASRFGAGELSYEQYF. As DNA, the CDR3 is TGCAGTGCTAGTCGTTTTGGAGCGGGGGAACTCTCCTACGAGCAGTACTTC.

This clone has only a few counts. The CDR3 DNA reads TGTGCCAGCAGTTGGCCAGGGGTGAGCACTGAAGCTTTCTTT. It codes for CASSWPGVSTEAFF. The rearrangement joins TRBV6-5 to TRBJ1-1; possibly TRBD1 for D (6 bases). Per the germline V gene, CDR1 is MNHEY and CDR2 is SVGAGI. This CDR3 is built from 14 residues. V was trimmed by 4 bases and J by 4 bases, leaving 13 bases between them.

The chain combines TRBV29-1 with TRBJ2-4; 8 nucleotides agree with TRBD1. The germline V gene encodes CDR1 SQVTM and CDR2 ANQGSEA. The CDR3 contains 15 residues. Trimming took 6 bases from V and 3 from J; bases not matched to a gene: 10. Written as DNA, the CDR3 is TGCAGCGTCGATGGACAGGGCGATGGCAAAAACATTCAGTACTTC. Its protein is CSVDGQGDGKNIQYF.

The CDR3 region has the DNA TGTGCCATCAGGGACGGGGGGCAGCCCCAGCATTTT. Translation gives CAIRDGGQPQHF. This chain links TRBV10-3 with TRBJ1-5; weak D call: TRBD1 (5 bases). V was pared by 6 bases and J by 7 bases, with 10 bases between. From germline, CDR1 is ENHRY and CDR2 SYGVKD. CDR3 size: 12 residues.

This clone appeared once. This chain connects TRBV19 to TRBJ2-2; D possibly corresponds to TRBD1 (6 bases). Germline assignment: CDR1 LNHDA and CDR2 SQIVND (reference sequence). The V and J ends lost 3 bases and 5 bases respectively, with 10 bases between them. The CDR3 has 14 amino acids. The CDR3 spells CASSINRETGELFF. The CDR3 nucleotides are TGTGCCAGTAGTATTAACAGGGAGACCGGGGAGCTGTTTTTT.